Sequencing of this T cell receptor (beta chain) was carried out in a study of identifying expanded T cells in peripheral blood. Collection occurred without any documented infections or immune events in donors. General study results and limits: Approximately 1.1 clones differed between technical replicates, versus about 16 and 19 over time. Clone count variance between approximately 2-week samples rose with total template count.

The assay was immunoSEQ multiplex PCR, and TCRdb's table has in-frame clones only and misses some. Here the sample spans over 75,000 clones, 88% being singletons. The length of the CDR3 is 15 residues. Looked up from germline, CDR1 is SGDLS and CDR2 is YYNGEE. The V end lost 0 bases, the J end lost 0 bases, and 6 bases lay between the germline ends. This clone has a handful of counts. Antigen: not known. Different DNA sequences within this sample yield the same CDR3. The material sequenced was blood. The gene calls are TRBV9 and TRBJ2-2; a weak D match, TRBD1 (5 bases). This TCR was sampled from a person aged 18 to 75 in good health. The DNA for the CDR3 is TGTGCCAGCAGCGTAGGGGGCGCGAACACCGGGGAGCTGTTTTTT. This encodes CASSVGGANTGELFF.